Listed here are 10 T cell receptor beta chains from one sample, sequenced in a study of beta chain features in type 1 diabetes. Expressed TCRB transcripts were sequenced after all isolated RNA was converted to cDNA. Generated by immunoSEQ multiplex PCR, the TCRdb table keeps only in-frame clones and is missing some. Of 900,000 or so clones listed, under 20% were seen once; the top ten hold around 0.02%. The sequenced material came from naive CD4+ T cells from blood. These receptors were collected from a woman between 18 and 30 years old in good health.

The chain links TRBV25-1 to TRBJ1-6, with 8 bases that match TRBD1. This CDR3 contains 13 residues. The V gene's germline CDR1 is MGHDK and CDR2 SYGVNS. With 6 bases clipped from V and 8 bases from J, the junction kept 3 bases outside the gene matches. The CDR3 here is CASSGQGDSPLHF. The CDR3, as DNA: TGTGCCAGCAGCGGACAGGGCGATTCACCCCTCCACTTT. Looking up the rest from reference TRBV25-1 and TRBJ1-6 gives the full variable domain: EADIYQTPRYLVIGTGKKITLECSQTMGHDKMYWYQQDPGMELHLIHYSYGVNSTEKGDLSSESTVSRIRTEHFPLTLESARPSHTSQYLCASSGQGDSPLHFGNGTRLTVT.

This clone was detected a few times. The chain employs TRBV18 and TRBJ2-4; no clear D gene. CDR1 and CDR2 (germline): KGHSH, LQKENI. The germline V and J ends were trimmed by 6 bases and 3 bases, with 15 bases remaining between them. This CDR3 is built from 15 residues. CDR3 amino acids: CASSSTRDGKNIQYF. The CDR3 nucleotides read TGTGCCAGCTCTTCGACCCGCGATGGCAAAAACATTCAGTACTTC.

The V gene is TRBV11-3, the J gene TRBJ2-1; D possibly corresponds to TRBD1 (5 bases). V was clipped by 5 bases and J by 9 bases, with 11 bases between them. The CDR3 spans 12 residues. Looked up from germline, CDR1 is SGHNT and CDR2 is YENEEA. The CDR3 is CASSLTTGEQFF. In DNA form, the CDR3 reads TGTGCCAGCAGCCTGACAACAGGTGAGCAGTTCTTC.

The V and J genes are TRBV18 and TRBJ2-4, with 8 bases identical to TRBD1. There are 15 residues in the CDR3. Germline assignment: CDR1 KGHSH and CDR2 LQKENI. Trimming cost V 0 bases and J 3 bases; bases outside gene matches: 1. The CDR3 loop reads CASSPPGQVKNIQYF. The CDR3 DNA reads TGTGCCAGCTCACCACCGGGACAGGTCAAAAACATTCAGTACTTC.

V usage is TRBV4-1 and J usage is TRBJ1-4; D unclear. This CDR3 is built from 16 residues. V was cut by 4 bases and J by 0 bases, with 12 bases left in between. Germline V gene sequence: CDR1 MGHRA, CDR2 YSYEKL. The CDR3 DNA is TGCGCCAGCAGCCTCGCGCTCGGAGCAACTAATGAAAAACTGTTTTTT. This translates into CASSLALGATNEKLFF.

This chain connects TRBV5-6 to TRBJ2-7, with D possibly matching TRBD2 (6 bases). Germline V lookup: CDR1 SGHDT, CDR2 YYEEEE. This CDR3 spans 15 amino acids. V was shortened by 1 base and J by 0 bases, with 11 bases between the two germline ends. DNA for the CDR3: TGTGCCAGCAGCTTGTACCGGGACTTCTCCTACGAGCAGTACTTC. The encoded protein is CASSLYRDFSYEQYF.

DNA for the CDR3: TGTGCCAGCAGCTTATCGCGGCAAGAGACCCAGTACTTC. Translation gives CASSLSRQETQYF. J is TRBJ2-5 and V is TRBV7-8; D unclear. The CDR3 sequence is 13 residues long. V was shortened by 2 bases and J by 2 bases, with 6 bases between the two germline ends. In germline, CDR1 is SGHVS, CDR2 FQNEAQ.

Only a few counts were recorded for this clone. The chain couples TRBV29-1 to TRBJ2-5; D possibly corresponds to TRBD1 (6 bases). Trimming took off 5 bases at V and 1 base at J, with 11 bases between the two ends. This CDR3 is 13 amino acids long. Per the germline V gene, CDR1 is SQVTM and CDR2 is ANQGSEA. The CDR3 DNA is TGCAGCGTTTCGGACAGAGCCCAAGAGACCCAGTACTTC. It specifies CSVSDRAQETQYF.

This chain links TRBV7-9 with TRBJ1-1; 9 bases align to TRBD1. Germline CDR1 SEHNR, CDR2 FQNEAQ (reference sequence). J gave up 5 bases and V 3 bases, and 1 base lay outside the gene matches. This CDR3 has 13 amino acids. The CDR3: CASSFDRGTEAFF. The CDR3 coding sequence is TGTGCCAGCAGCTTCGACAGGGGGACTGAAGCTTTCTTT.

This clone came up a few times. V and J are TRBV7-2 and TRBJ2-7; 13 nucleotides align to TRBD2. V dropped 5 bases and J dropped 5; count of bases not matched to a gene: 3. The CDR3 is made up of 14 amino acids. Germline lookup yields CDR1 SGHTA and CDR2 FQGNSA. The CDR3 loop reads CASSTGLAGNEQYF. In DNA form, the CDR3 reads TGTGCCAGCAGCACGGGACTAGCGGGAAACGAGCAGTACTTC. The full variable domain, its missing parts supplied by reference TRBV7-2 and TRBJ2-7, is GAGVSQSPSNKVTEKGKDVELRCDPISGHTALYWYRQSLGQGLEFLIYFQGNSAPDKSGLPSDRFSAERTGGSVSTLTIQRTQQEDSAVYLCASSTGLAGNEQYFGPGTRLTVT.